Each of the 19 T cell receptor beta chains below was sequenced from the same sample in a study of brain T cells in children with intractable seizures. Stated time point: blood from clinic visit 5 months post-surgery; TSC patient then seizure free. TCRdb keeps only in-frame clones here, not all; method: immunoSEQ multiplex PCR. The table includes 300,000 to 400,000 clones, 85% to 95% detected once. The sequencing here drew on peripheral blood, taken around 5 months after surgery. These receptor sequences come from a boy less than two years old with tuberous sclerosis and intractable seizures.

CDR3 amino acids: CASSLSMGQGFSYEQYF. The CDR3 region has the DNA TGTGCCAGCAGCTTAAGCATGGGACAGGGTTTTTCCTACGAGCAGTACTTC. The V and J genes are TRBV5-4 and TRBJ2-7; 9 positions agree with TRBD1. Germline trimming cut 2 bases from V and 1 base from J; bases unmatched to any gene: 10. Germline CDR1 is SGHNT and CDR2 is YYREEE (reference sequence). The CDR3 consists of 17 residues.

The J gene is TRBJ2-3, the V gene TRBV7-3, with TRBD2 as a possible D gene (6 bases). The V and J ends lost 3 bases and 4 bases respectively, with 17 bases between them. CDR1 SGHTA and CDR2 FQGTGA come from the germline V gene. This CDR3 is 16 amino acids long. The CDR3 region has the DNA TGTGCCAGCAGCTTCCCGACTGAGGGAGGCCCAGATACGCAGTATTTT. This encodes CASSFPTEGGPDTQYF.

The chain joins TRBV30 to TRBJ2-7; 7 bases align to TRBD1. CDR1 GTSNPN and CDR2 SVGIG come from the germline V gene (reference sequence). This CDR3 has 14 amino acids. Trimming cost V 5 bases and J 6 bases; bases outside gene matches: 13. The CDR3 region has the DNA TGTGCCTGGCTTGACAGGGTATTGTCGTCCGAGCAGTACTTC. This codes for CAWLDRVLSSEQYF.

This rearrangement joins TRBV3-1 (or the pseudogene TRBV3-2) to TRBJ2-3; no reliable D call. Deletions cut 0 bases from V and 2 bases from J, with 12 bases between. The germline gives CDR1 LGHDT, CDR2 YNNKEL (reference sequence). This CDR3 has 16 amino acids. In nucleotides, the CDR3 is TGTGCCAGCAGCCAAGAGTACCACATGTCCACAGATACGCAGTATTTT. Its protein is CASSQEYHMSTDTQYF.

The V gene is TRBV6-4, the J gene TRBJ2-3; D is possibly TRBD1 (6 bases). The CDR3 has 13 residues. Per the germline V gene, CDR1 is MRHNA and CDR2 is SNTAGT. Trimming took 6 bases from V and 6 from J, leaving 13 bases between them. CDR3 residues: CASSLARGDTQYF. The CDR3 DNA reads TGTGCCAGCAGCCTGGCGAGGGGGGATACGCAGTATTTT.

The chain has TRBV6-5 and TRBJ1-2; D perhaps matches TRBD1 (6 bases). Germline V CDR1 and CDR2: MNHEY, SVGAGI. CDR3 length: 16 residues. The V end lost 0 bases, the J end lost 5 bases, and 16 bases lay between the germline ends. For the CDR3, the DNA is TGTGCCAGCAGTTACTCGGGCCTTTCGGGGGCATATGGCTACACCTTC. This encodes CASSYSGLSGAYGYTF.

Concerning this clone itself: Relative to the germline gene, one junction end is altered; a read error may explain this. Other DNA sequences of this sample code for an identical CDR3. The chain joins TRBV3-1 (or the pseudogene TRBV3-2) to TRBJ2-2; TRBD1 matches 10 bases. The CDR3 is 16 residues long. Per the germline V gene, CDR1 is LGHDT and CDR2 is YNNKEL (reference sequence). CDR3 sequence reads: CASSQRQGANTGELFF. The DNA for the CDR3 is TGTGCCAGCAGCCAACGACAGGGGGCGAATACCGGGGAGCTGTTTTTT.

Worth noting for this clone: In the same sample, other DNA sequences code for this CDR3. V is TRBV7-9 and J is TRBJ1-6, with D possibly being TRBD1 (6 bases). Germline V gene lookup returns CDR1 SEHNR and CDR2 FQNEAQ (reference sequence). The CDR3 contains 15 residues. V was trimmed by 2 bases and J by 1 base, leaving 6 bases between them. The CDR3 region has the DNA TGTGCCAGCAGCTTACAGGGGTCCTATAATTCACCCCTCCACTTT. It translates to CASSLQGSYNSPLHF.

This sequence joins TRBV24-1 and TRBJ1-2; TRBD1 matches at 7 bases. The CDR3 runs to 15 residues. Germline assignment: CDR1 KGHDR and CDR2 SFDVKD. V shed 4 bases, J shed 3 bases, and the junction held 7 bases outside the gene matches. This CDR3 is CATSDRQGGYYGYTF. DNA for the CDR3: TGTGCCACCAGTGACCGCCAAGGGGGCTACTATGGCTACACCTTC.

The rearrangement uses TRBV6-6 and TRBJ2-1; D might be TRBD1 (6 bases). The CDR3 is made up of 16 amino acids. The germline gives CDR1 MNHNY, CDR2 SVGAGI (reference sequence). The V gene lost 7 bases and the J gene lost 0 bases, with 16 bases spanning the gap. The CDR3 loop reads CASTQGRGSSYNEQFF. The CDR3 DNA sequence: TGTGCCAGCACTCAGGGCAGGGGTAGCTCCTACAATGAGCAGTTCTTC.

The chain recombines TRBV3-1 (or the pseudogene TRBV3-2) with TRBJ2-5; the D is unclear. Germline assignment: CDR1 LGHDT and CDR2 YNNKEL (reference sequence). Trimming shortened V by 0 bases and J by 2 bases, and 7 bases separated the two germline ends. There are 14 residues in the CDR3. The CDR3 is CASSQDARQETQYF. CDR3 DNA sequence: TGTGCCAGCAGCCAAGATGCTAGGCAAGAGACCCAGTACTTC.

The V and J genes are TRBV5-1 and TRBJ2-2; D is uncertain. The germline gives CDR1 SGHRS, CDR2 YFSETQ. The CDR3 contains 17 residues. V lost 4 bases and J lost 4, with 20 bases in between. In DNA form, the CDR3 reads TGCGCCAGCAGCCCATCCTTGGGGTCCTTACTCACCGGGGAGCTGTTTTTT. It specifies CASSPSLGSLLTGELFF. The full variable domain, in which reference TRBV5-1 and TRBJ2-2 provide the parts outside the CDR3, is KAGVTQTPRYLIKTRGQQVTLSCSPISGHRSVSWYQQTPGQGLQFLFEYFSETQRNKGNFPGRFSGRQFSNSRSEMNVSTLELGDSALYLCASSPSLGSLLTGELFFGEGSRLTVL.

The J gene is TRBJ2-7, the V gene TRBV5-5, with TRBD2 as a possible D gene (6 bases). This CDR3 has 14 residues. V was shortened by 2 bases and J by 1 base, with 10 bases between the two germline ends. Per the germline V gene, CDR1 is SGHKS and CDR2 is YYEKEE (reference sequence). The CDR3 coding sequence is TGTGCCAGCAGCTTCGGGACTGGGTCCTACGAGCAGTACTTC. Its translation: CASSFGTGSYEQYF.

The chain uses TRBV3-1 (or the pseudogene TRBV3-2) and TRBJ1-1; D gene ambiguous. CDR1 is LGHDT, CDR2 YNNKEL, per germline (reference sequence). Trimming took off 2 bases at V and 0 bases at J, with 1 base between the two ends. The CDR3 consists of 12 residues. As DNA, the CDR3 is TGTGCCAGCAGCCAAATGAACACTGAAGCTTTCTTT. Translated, it gives CASSQMNTEAFF.

V is TRBV5-1 and J is TRBJ2-3, with D tentatively TRBD2 (6 bases). Germline-derived CDR1 and CDR2 are SGHRS and YFSETQ. The CDR3 loop spans 14 amino acids. Trimming took off 0 bases at V and 6 bases at J, with 11 bases between the two ends. The CDR3 sequence: CASSLETSSDTQYF. CDR3 DNA sequence: TGCGCCAGCAGCTTGGAAACTAGCTCGGATACGCAGTATTTT.

The chain recombines TRBV21-1 with TRBJ2-7; no DNA check was done on the table's D call, TRBD2. TRBV21-1 is termed a pseudogene. The CDR3 covers 16 residues. The CDR3 bases are TGTGCCAGCAACTCGATATGCCACCCACCCCCCTACGAGCAGTACTTC. It translates to CASNSICHPPPYEQYF.

The chain uses TRBV19 and TRBJ2-7; D is possibly TRBD1 or TRBD2 (5 bases each). CDR3 length equals 15 residues. Per the germline V gene, CDR1 is LNHDA and CDR2 is SQIVND (reference sequence). The V end was cut by 1 base, the J end by 6 bases, with 16 bases between. In DNA, the CDR3 is TGTGCCAGTAGTATAGGGGCCCGGGGCTTCGGCGAGCAGTACTTC. Amino acid sequence: CASSIGARGFGEQYF. Filled out from reference TRBV19 and TRBJ2-7, the complete variable domain reads DGGITQSPKYLFRKEGQNVTLSCEQNLNHDAMYWYRQDPGQGLRLIYYSQIVNDFQKGDIAEGYSVSREKKESFPLTVTSAQKNPTAFYLCASSIGARGFGEQYFGPGTRLTVT.

This chain links TRBV13 with TRBJ2-1, with D perhaps TRBD1 (6 bases). CDR3 length: 15 residues. Germline V gene data show CDR1 as PRHDT and CDR2 as FYEKMQ (reference sequence). Trimming took 3 bases from V and 3 from J, leaving 12 bases between them. CDR3 region: CASSFGQTNYNEQFF. The CDR3 DNA reads TGTGCCAGCAGCTTTGGACAGACCAACTACAATGAGCAGTTCTTC.

This chain uses TRBV19 with TRBJ2-2; D call uncertain. The germline gives CDR1 LNHDA, CDR2 SQIVND (reference sequence). CDR3 size: 15 residues. V gave up 2 bases and J gave up 4 bases, with 11 bases separating them. As DNA, the CDR3 is TGTGCCAGTAGTATACGACACCAACGCACCGGGGAGCTGTTTTTT. Amino acid sequence: CASSIRHQRTGELFF.